The present TCR beta chain was sequenced within a study of cytomegalovirus exposure and HLA in healthy donors. A remark on this clone: Its antigen remains unidentified.

V shed 0 bases and J shed 0 bases, with 11 bases lying between them. The CDR3 spans 16 residues. In germline, CDR1 is MNHEY, CDR2 SMNVEV (reference sequence). The PCR made use of 60 Vbeta and 13 Jbeta primers. The data were produced by immunoSEQ multiplex PCR, yet TCRdb's version contains in-frame clones alone and is incomplete. The data contain about 250,000 clones, nearly 95% of them seen just once; the ten biggest clones take up roughly 1.6%. Findings of the study overall: Donor immune exposure was known only as CMV serostatus.

Sequenced input: PBMCs. The origin of this receptor is a girl aged 2 to 10 in good health and CMV-seronegative. The rearrangement links TRBV27 to TRBJ2-5; the D is unclear. The CDR3 DNA follows: TGTGCCAGCAGTTTATCGGCTCCCATGTACCAAGAGACCCAGTACTTC. Residues: CASSLSAPMYQETQYF.